A selection of T cell receptor beta chains follows, all from one sample in a study of T cells in Graves' hyperthyroidism and ophthalmopathy. TCRdb called the multiplex PCR reads again in MiXCR, with one record for every CDR3 protein. Of some 360,000 distinct CDR3 sequences detected, approximately 15% appear once; the ten largest clones hold 11%. Specimen: blood. The source is a woman aged 60 to 75 with Graves' hyperthyroidism. CDR3s leave out the opening cysteine and the closing phenylalanine or tryptophan. Clone size is given for some rows only: seen once, a few or many times, or a class if the clone is expanded.

J gene: TRBJ2-3
clone size: many
V gene: TRBV11-2
CDR3 protein: ASSLERATTADTQY

J gene: TRBJ2-7
clone size: many
V gene: TRBV20-1
CDR3 protein: SPRTLTYEQY

J gene: TRBJ1-1
clone size: many
V gene: TRBV6-5
CDR3 protein: ASSYSWAANTEAF

J gene: TRBJ1-1
clone size: -
V gene: TRBV18
CDR3 protein: ASSLNRDTTNTEAF

J gene: TRBJ2-7
clone size: -
V gene: TRBV5-4
CDR3 protein: ASSLVGEHGEQY

J gene: TRBJ2-1
clone size: many
V gene: TRBV30
CDR3 protein: ARGTGLGNEQF

J gene: TRBJ2-7
clone size: many
V gene: TRBV11-2
CDR3 protein: ASSFAGTSSYEQY

J gene: TRBJ2-3
clone size: many
V gene: TRBV20-1
CDR3 protein: SASLIQGVGTDTQY

J gene: TRBJ2-7
clone size: -
V gene: TRBV5-1
CDR3 protein: ASSAGNSYEQY

J gene: TRBJ2-1
clone size: many
V gene: TRBV7-9
CDR3 protein: ASSLAGTGWSYNEQF

J gene: TRBJ1-2
clone size: many
V gene: TRBV6-5
CDR3 protein: ASSYRGGYT

J gene: TRBJ1-5
clone size: many
V gene: TRBV12-3/TRBV12-4
CDR3 protein: ASSWLGKPQH

J gene: TRBJ2-5
clone size: many
V gene: TRBV18
CDR3 protein: ASSPNRVGETQY